A selection of T cell receptor beta chains follows, all from one sample in a study of T cells after yellow fever vaccination. One entry per CDR3 protein, called by TCRdb with MiXCR from the 5' RACE reads. The table has approximately 150,000 distinct CDR3 sequences, 6.2% seen once. The sequencing used CD4+ T cells sorted from PBMCs, collected on the day of the first yellow fever vaccination. The receptors derive from a man between 18 and 35 years old who received the YFV17D yellow fever vaccine. Both conserved end residues are trimmed from each CDR3. Each record gives: J gene, V gene, CDR3 protein.

>TRBJ2-3|TRBV20-1
SAKAGAADTQY
>TRBJ2-5|TRBV12-3/TRBV12-4
ASSFGGYETQY
>TRBJ2-3|TRBV5-4
ASSFGDRDTQY
>TRBJ1-2|TRBV20-1
SASQVDRGTGYT
>TRBJ2-2|TRBV20-1
SARATSGGRGTGELF
>TRBJ1-6|TRBV12-3/TRBV12-4
ASSSRDRNSPLH
>TRBJ1-5|TRBV5-6
ASSLRDQPQH
>TRBJ1-3|TRBV4-1
ASSVGLNSGNTIY
>TRBJ1-3|TRBV7-9
ASSYPWTGTGNTIY
>TRBJ1-2|TRBV5-5
ASSTLGRGYGYT
>TRBJ2-3|TRBV9
ASTLSSKLGTDTQY
>TRBJ2-3|TRBV12-3/TRBV12-4
ASVRRGGGDTQY
>TRBJ2-1|TRBV20-1
SADRGRALNEQF
>TRBJ2-2|TRBV10-2
ASRDGQGSTGELF
>TRBJ2-5|TRBV18
ASSPSYLDETQY
>TRBJ2-3|TRBV6-5
ASSYSRDTDTQY
>TRBJ2-7|TRBV7-2
ASSLDSYMNEQY
>TRBJ2-2|TRBV10-3
AVSWGSGELF
>TRBJ1-2|TRBV6-5
ASITTGTVDGYT
>TRBJ2-7|TRBV6-2/TRBV6-3
ASSYPDSYEQY
>TRBJ1-2|TRBV3-1
ASSQEIEQGPAGYT
>TRBJ2-7|TRBV7-9
ASSLGDTLSFYEQY
>TRBJ1-1|TRBV28
ASGGTGAF
>TRBJ2-2|TRBV20-1
SAQGGGNTGELF
>TRBJ2-7|TRBV5-1
ASSYKGQGSYEQY
>TRBJ2-7|TRBV10-3
AISSTSGEPYEQY
>TRBJ1-6|TRBV4-3
ASSTGRQVDSPLH
>TRBJ1-1|TRBV18
ASSPTSSEAF
>TRBJ2-2|TRBV5-1
ASRELAADTGELF
>TRBJ1-2|TRBV6-5
ASSYSTLVEYSYT
>TRBJ1-5|TRBV18
ASSIGANQPQH
>TRBJ2-2|TRBV5-6
ASSLAILGPGELF
>TRBJ2-5|TRBV2
ASGPGTLSGKTQY
>TRBJ2-2|TRBV3-1
ASSPFVPGELF
>TRBJ1-3|TRBV7-2
ASSLRAVSGNTIY
>TRBJ2-1|TRBV5-4
ASSSRAAGPRGEQF
>TRBJ2-7|TRBV3-1
ASSQTGGAYEQY
>TRBJ2-3|TRBV5-1
ASSPGQGSFTDTQY
>TRBJ1-1|TRBV4-1
ASSQEPGTEAF
>TRBJ2-7|TRBV15
ATRPFGQGNSKY
>TRBJ2-5|TRBV24-1
DEEETQY
>TRBJ2-2|TRBV5-8
ASSLDRPTITGELF
>TRBJ1-4|TRBV7-9
ASSLERGGEKLF
>TRBJ2-3|TRBV5-4
ASSSRDFTDTQY
>TRBJ1-1|TRBV4-3
ASSQARPQGTEAF